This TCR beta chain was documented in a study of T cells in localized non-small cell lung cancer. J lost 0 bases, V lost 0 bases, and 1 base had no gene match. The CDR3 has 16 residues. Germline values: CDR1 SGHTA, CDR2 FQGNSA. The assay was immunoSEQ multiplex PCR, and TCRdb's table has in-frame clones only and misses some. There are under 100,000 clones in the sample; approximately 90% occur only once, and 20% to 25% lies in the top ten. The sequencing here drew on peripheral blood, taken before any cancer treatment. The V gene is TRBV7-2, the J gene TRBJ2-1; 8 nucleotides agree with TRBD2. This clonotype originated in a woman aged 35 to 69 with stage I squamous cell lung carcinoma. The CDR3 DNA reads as TGTGCCAGCAGCTTAGCAGCGGGGGCCTCCTACAATGAGCAGTTCTTC. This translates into CASSLAAGASYNEQFF.